This T cell receptor (beta chain) stems from a study of shared clonotypes between healthy human individuals. The overall study: Donors were a couple of women and a few men aged 18 to 49.

Execution of the assay was at deep level. Clones were read by immunoSEQ multiplex PCR, and TCRdb kept only the in-frame ones, dropping some. This table holds some 2,100,000 clones, approximately 96% found once. Turning to this clone: Its antigen is not known.

Study findings and constraints: Unshared clonotypes carried lower generation probabilities than those common to all four donors.

The CDR3 totals 15 residues. With 6 bases removed from V and 5 bases from J, the gap between germline ends came to 20 bases. CDR1 is MNHEY, CDR2 SVGAGI, per germline. The sample was naive CD4+ T cells sorted from blood. The subset was: CD45RA+ positively selected. This clonotype originated in a man aged 18 to 35 in good health. This chain uses TRBV6-5 with TRBJ2-7; perhaps TRBD2 as D (7 bases). The CDR3 protein is CASRFGGAGANEQYF. CDR3 DNA: TGTGCCAGCAGGTTTGGAGGGGCGGGGGCCAACGAGCAGTACTTC.